A selection of T cell receptor beta chains follows, all from one sample in a study of T cells in Graves' hyperthyroidism and ophthalmopathy. MiXCR was run by TCRdb on the multiplex PCR reads, yielding one entry per CDR3 protein. The sample has approximately 500,000 distinct CDR3 sequences; 35% to 55% are singletons. The sequenced sample was peripheral blood or thyroid tissue (not recorded which). These receptors all stem from a woman under 30 with Graves' hyperthyroidism. The CDR3 runs from the conserved cysteine through the conserved F or W. The D gene is left open where the match is weak. A row's size may be missing; if present it is once, few, many or a size class.

v_gene	abundance	d_gene	j_gene	len	CDR3aa	CDR3nt
TRBV30	.	TRBD2	TRBJ2-2	14	CAWRTSGSSGELFF	TGTGCCTGGAGAACCAGCGGGAGTTCTGGGGAGCTGTTTTTT
TRBV11-3	many	.	TRBJ1-4	15	CASSQAIATNEKLFF	TGTGCCAGCAGCCAAGCCATTGCAACTAATGAAAAACTGTTTTTT
TRBV7-2	.	TRBD1	TRBJ1-1	15	CASSLQGFMNTEAFF	TGTGCCAGCTCTTTACAGGGGTTCATGAACACTGAAGCTTTCTTT
TRBV29-1	many	TRBD1	TRBJ2-7	16	CSVAPRQGEGSYEQYF	TGCAGCGTAGCCCCCCGACAGGGAGAGGGCTCCTACGAGCAGTACTTC
TRBV20-1	once	.	TRBJ1-4	9	CSAASGGAF	TGCAGTGCTGCTAGCGGGGGGGCCTTT
TRBV14	.	TRBD2	TRBJ2-3	16	CASSSGLAGPTDTQYF	TGTGCCAGCAGCAGCGGACTAGCGGGCCCAACAGATACGCAGTATTTT
TRBV2	once	.	TRBJ1-1	14	CASSPRDVNTEAFF	TGTGCCAGCAGTCCCCGGGACGTGAACACTGAAGCTTTCTTT
TRBV25-1	many	.	TRBJ1-4	14	CASSEYGGGEKLFF	TGTGCCAGCAGTGAATACGGGGGGGGTGAAAAACTGTTTTTT
TRBV4-1	.	.	TRBJ1-1	16	CASSQGSGRRNTEAFF	TGCGCCAGCAGCCAAGGGTCAGGGCGGCGTAACACTGAAGCTTTCTTT
TRBV7-9	.	TRBD1	TRBJ1-1	17	CACNPGQVSFRHSEAFF	TGTGCCTGCAATCCGGGACAGGTATCATTTCGGCACTCTGAAGCTTTCTTT
TRBV5-5	.	TRBD2	TRBJ2-5	16	CASSRDWGTNQETQYF	TGTGCCAGCAGTCGGGACTGGGGGACTAATCAAGAGACCCAGTACTTC
TRBV2	.	.	TRBJ2-5	13	CASSEALRETQYF	TGTGCCAGCAGTGAAGCGCTACGAGAGACCCAGTACTTC
TRBV11-3	once	TRBD1	TRBJ1-4	14	CASGPGQGYEKLFF	TGTGCCAGCGGCCCGGGACAGGGCTATGAAAAACTGTTTTTT
TRBV6-5	few	.	TRBJ1-2	12	CASSSSGFGYTF	TGTGCCAGCAGCTCCTCGGGGTTTGGCTACACCTTC
TRBV14	many	.	TRBJ2-5	11	CASSRRQTQYF	TGTGCCAGCAGCCGGAGGCAGACCCAGTACTTC
TRBV9	many	.	TRBJ1-3	17	CASSVQASYTSGNTIYF	TGTGCCAGCAGCGTTCAGGCCTCCTACACCTCTGGAAACACCATATATTTT
TRBV11-1	once	.	TRBJ2-7	11	CASSLPRGQYF	TGTGCCAGCAGTTTACCCAGGGGGCAGTACTTC
TRBV11-2	many	.	TRBJ2-7	11	CASSHPYEQYF	TGTGCCAGCAGCCACCCGTACGAGCAGTACTTC
TRBV29-1	.	TRBD2	TRBJ2-7	14	CSVLGLAGTYEQYF	TGCAGCGTTTTGGGACTAGCGGGAACCTACGAGCAGTACTTC
TRBV7-6	.	.	TRBJ2-7	15	CAGSVFPGLGYEQYF	TGTGCCGGCAGCGTCTTTCCGGGACTGGGCTACGAGCAGTACTTC
TRBV7-9	many	.	TRBJ1-6	16	CASSPPPQGNNSPLHF	TGTGCCAGCAGTCCTCCTCCACAGGGAAATAATTCACCCCTCCACTTT
TRBV5-1	many	TRBD1	TRBJ2-7	15	CASSLVGTGDGEQYF	TGCGCCAGCAGCTTGGTTGGGACAGGGGACGGCGAGCAGTACTTC
TRBV28	many	.	TRBJ1-5	14	CASSEGASNQPQHF	TGTGCCAGCAGTGAAGGGGCCAGCAATCAGCCCCAGCATTTT
TRBV4-1	.	.	TRBJ2-7	15	CASSQEISPDYEQYF	TGCGCCAGCAGCCAAGAAATTAGCCCGGACTACGAGCAGTACTTC
TRBV7-9	.	TRBD2	TRBJ2-5	16	CASSPRASGREVTQYF	TGTGCCAGCAGCCCCCGGGCTAGCGGGAGGGAGGTGACCCAGTACTTC
TRBV20-1	.	TRBD1	TRBJ1-5	14	CSASRSGGLETQHF	TGCAGTGCTAGTCGGTCAGGGGGCCTGGAGACCCAGCATTTT
TRBV29-1	.	TRBD1	TRBJ1-1	13	CSSLRQGSTEAFF	TGCAGCAGTTTAAGACAGGGCAGCACTGAAGCTTTCTTT
TRBV20-1	.	.	TRBJ2-5	15	CSARDPGGSTETQYF	TGCAGTGCTAGAGATCCTGGTGGGAGTACAGAGACCCAGTACTTC
TRBV18	many	.	TRBJ1-2	17	CASSPPFQQSKNYGYTF	TGTGCCAGCTCACCACCGTTCCAGCAGTCCAAGAACTATGGCTACACCTTC
TRBV12-3/TRBV12-4	.	TRBD1	TRBJ2-7	12	CASTPGQGEQYF	TGTGCCAGCACCCCGGGACAGGGGGAGCAGTACTTC
TRBV7-9	many	.	TRBJ2-7	14	CASSLWGARGEQYF	TGTGCCAGCAGCTTATGGGGCGCGAGGGGCGAGCAGTACTTC
TRBV7-9	many	TRBD2	TRBJ2-7	15	CASSLVLAGVIEQYF	TGTGCCAGCAGCTTAGTGTTAGCGGGAGTCATCGAGCAGTACTTC
TRBV27	many	.	TRBJ2-7	13	CASSLWSGQPPVF	TGTGCCAGCAGTTTATGGTCAGGACAGCCTCCTGTCTTC
TRBV7-9	many	.	TRBJ1-2	11	CACRGNYGYTF	TGTGCCTGCAGGGGAAACTATGGCTACACCTTC
TRBV7-3	.	.	TRBJ2-7	13	CASSLTEGYEQYF	TGTGCCAGCAGTCTAACTGAGGGGTACGAGCAGTACTTC
TRBV19	many	TRBD1	TRBJ2-7	14	CASTDRDRGQEQYF	TGTGCCAGTACTGATCGGGACAGGGGGCAAGAGCAGTACTTC
TRBV7-3	.	.	TRBJ2-5	17	CASSPRGGDLIGGTQYF	TGTGCCAGCTCCCCCAGGGGGGGCGACCTGATTGGCGGGACCCAGTACTTC
TRBV29-1	.	.	TRBJ2-7	12	CSVGAETYEQYF	TGCAGCGTTGGGGCGGAGACCTACGAGCAGTACTTC
TRBV20-1	.	TRBD1	TRBJ2-7	11	CSAIGTGEQYF	TGCAGTGCAATCGGGACAGGCGAGCAGTACTTC
TRBV27	.	TRBD1	TRBJ1-6	16	CASSTRRGPGNSPLHF	TGTGCCAGCAGTACCCGCAGGGGGCCCGGTAATTCACCCCTCCACTTT
TRBV12-3/TRBV12-4	many	.	TRBJ2-7	16	CASSLAITPSSYEQYF	TGTGCCAGCAGTTTGGCCATAACGCCCAGCTCCTACGAGCAGTACTTC
TRBV19	many	.	TRBJ1-1	13	CASSIDPNTEAFF	TGTGCCAGTAGTATAGATCCGAACACTGAAGCTTTCTTT
TRBV7-6	.	.	TRBJ1-2	13	CARSLDGGYGYTF	TGTGCCAGAAGCTTGGATGGGGGCTATGGCTACACCTTC
TRBV2	.	.	TRBJ2-6	17	CASSSDLPRLGGNVLTF	TGTGCCAGCAGTTCCGATTTGCCGCGCCTGGGGGGCAACGTCCTGACTTTC